The rows below give T cell receptor beta chains drawn from one sample of a study of technical replicates of blood from several donors. TCRdb's copy holds only in-frame clones and misses some; the assay was immunoSEQ multiplex PCR. The sample contains roughly 85,000 clones, approximately 93% of which appear only once. What was sequenced was T cells isolated from PBMCs. The source of these receptors is a human donor in good health. CDR3s leave out the opening cysteine and the closing phenylalanine or tryptophan.

TRBJ2-7,TRBV6-5,ASSRGSAAYEQY
TRBJ2-7,TRBV2,ASTLSPGGEQY
TRBJ1-5,TRBV2,ASSVHRGENQPQH
TRBJ1-1,TRBV29-1,SVEDRVGITEAF
TRBJ1-2,TRBV7-8,ASSLVSQDGYT
TRBJ2-7,TRBV25-1,ASSAVDSSYEQY
TRBJ2-1,TRBV5-1,ASSIGLYNEQF
TRBJ1-2,TRBV7-3,ASSQDVGGYYGYT
TRBJ2-3,TRBV7-3,ASSLTNFPTDTQY
TRBJ2-1,TRBV7-7,ASSLVEVLYNEQF
TRBJ2-1,TRBV7-9,ASSQTRGTGIDEQF
TRBJ2-3,TRBV19,ASSIEPHSTDTQY
TRBJ2-5,TRBV5-1,ASSSFETQY
TRBJ2-1,TRBV2,ASSSTLYEQF
TRBJ2-5,TRBV6-6,ASSYSLAGGETQY
TRBJ1-5,TRBV7-9,ASSSRQSNQPQH
TRBJ1-6,TRBV11-3,ASSLENSGTGRSPLH
TRBJ1-2,TRBV20-1,SARDAYIYT
TRBJ1-5,TRBV7-9,ASSLGNQPQH
TRBJ1-2,TRBV7-2,ASIRKQGGYYGYT
TRBJ2-7,TRBV27,ASSSRTGSSYEQY
TRBJ1-1,TRBV4-1,ASSQRPPLRGRMNTEAF
TRBJ2-7,TRBV5-1,ASRREDPYEQY
TRBJ1-1,TRBV13,ASSLESRGFYGTEAF
TRBJ1-2,TRBV5-8,ASSYRTGVGYT
TRBJ2-1,TRBV29-1,SVELGGALFMNEQF
TRBJ1-1,TRBV9,ASSDRGGLTEAF
TRBJ1-4,TRBV5-6,ASSPTGQGLIDEKLF
TRBJ1-2,TRBV6-5,ATRDRGRIT
TRBJ2-7,TRBV7-9,ASSPTGRGNSYEQY
TRBJ1-1,TRBV6-1,ASSTIQGMAEAF
TRBJ1-1,TRBV7-9,ASSFREGGNTEAF
TRBJ1-4,TRBV19,ASSIVRPNGNEKLF